This T cell receptor (beta chain) was sequenced for a study of T cell responses to AZD1222 COVID-19 vaccine. Study-level results: Spike-specific TCR breadth and depth were elevated following two AZD1222 doses.

With respect to this clone: Its antigen is still unknown.

Germline V gives CDR1 SGHAT, CDR2 FQDESV (reference sequence). The CDR3 consists of 14 residues. V lost 2 bases, J lost 7 bases, and 1 base stayed unmatched. Profiling relied on immunoSEQ multiplex PCR, and the TCRdb table lists in-frame clones only, not all of them. The sample carries roughly 150,000 clones, 90% to 95% recorded once. Sequenced material: peripheral blood, taken 28 days after the second AZD1222 dose. The rearrangement links TRBV11-1 to TRBJ2-1; 11 nucleotides match TRBD2. The receptor was isolated from an adult who received the AZD1222 COVID-19 vaccine. This CDR3 is CASSLLAGGNEQFF. As DNA, the CDR3 is TGTGCCAGCAGCTTACTAGCGGGGGGAAATGAGCAGTTCTTC.